The 4 T cell receptor beta chains below come from one sample, sequenced in a study of blood T cells in healthy people across ages. It was with a sample-barcoded 5' primer and a J-beta primer mix that a second PCR of roughly 7 to 12 cycles was run. TCRdb ran MiXCR on the 5' RACE reads and lists one entry per CDR3 protein. This table holds about 1.1 million distinct CDR3 sequences, roughly two fifths found once. Sequenced material: blood. The receptors were sampled from a man aged 18 to 30 in good health.

Only a few counts were recorded for this clonotype. The chain combines TRBV4-1 with TRBJ1-2; unclear D gene. Germline V gene lookup returns CDR1 MGHRA and CDR2 YSYEKL. CDR3 length equals 17 residues. V shed 0 bases and J shed 2 bases, with 16 bases lying between them. CDR3 region: CASSQDRRDASNYGYTF. CDR3 DNA: TGCGCCAGCAGCCAAGATCGGCGGGATGCAAGCAACTATGGCTACACCTTC.

The CDR3 nucleotides read TGTGCCAGCAGTTATCTCCGAGGCTCCTACAATGAGCAGTTCTTC. It is translated as CASSYLRGSYNEQFF. The chain employs TRBV6-6 and TRBJ2-1; no definite D call. Trimming stripped 3 bases from V and 0 bases from J, with 9 bases between. The germline CDR1 and CDR2 sequences are MNHNY and SVGAGI (reference sequence). The length of the CDR3 is 15 residues.

The rearrangement uses TRBV27 and TRBJ1-2; D is perhaps TRBD1 (6 bases). V was shortened by 3 bases and J by 3 bases, with 14 bases between the two germline ends. Germline V gene lookup returns CDR1 MNHEY and CDR2 SMNVEV (reference sequence). The CDR3 covers 15 residues. The CDR3: CASSFYGGPHYGYTF. CDR3 nucleotides: TGTGCCAGCAGTTTTTACGGGGGGCCTCACTATGGCTACACCTTC.

This clonotype was observed a few times. The rearrangement links TRBV5-4 to TRBJ1-1; D is undetermined. Germline V gene sequence: CDR1 SGHNT, CDR2 YYREEE (reference sequence). Trimming cost V 1 base and J 2 bases, with 6 bases left between them. This CDR3 contains 13 residues. The DNA of the CDR3 is TGTGCCAGCAGCTTGTGGACTAACACTGAAGCTTTCTTT. It is translated as CASSLWTNTEAFF.